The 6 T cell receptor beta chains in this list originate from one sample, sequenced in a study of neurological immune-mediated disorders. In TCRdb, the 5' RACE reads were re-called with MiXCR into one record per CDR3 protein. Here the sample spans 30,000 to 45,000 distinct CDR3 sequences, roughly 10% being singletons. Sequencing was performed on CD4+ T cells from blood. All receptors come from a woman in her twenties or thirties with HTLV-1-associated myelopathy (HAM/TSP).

For the CDR3, the DNA is TGTGCCAGCTCACCGAACCGTCTCGGACAGGGGGTGGATGGCTACACCTTC. It encodes CASSPNRLGQGVDGYTF. V and J are TRBV18 and TRBJ1-2; TRBD1 agrees at 10 bases. Trimming cost V 3 bases and J 6 bases; bases outside gene matches: 13. This CDR3 comprises 17 residues. Germline V gene data show CDR1 as KGHSH and CDR2 as LQKENI.

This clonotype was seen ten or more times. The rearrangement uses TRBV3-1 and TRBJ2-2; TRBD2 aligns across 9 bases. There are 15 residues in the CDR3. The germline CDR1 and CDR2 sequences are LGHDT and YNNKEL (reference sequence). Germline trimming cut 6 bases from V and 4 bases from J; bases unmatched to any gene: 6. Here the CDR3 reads CASSRSGGTTGELFF. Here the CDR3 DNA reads TGTGCCAGCAGTCGCAGCGGGGGGACCACCGGGGAGCTGTTTTTT.

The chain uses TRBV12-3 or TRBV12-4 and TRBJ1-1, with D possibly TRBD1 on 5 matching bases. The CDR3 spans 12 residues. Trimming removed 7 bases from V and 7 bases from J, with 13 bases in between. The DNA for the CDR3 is TGTGCCAGCACCCCCGGGGGGGGTGAAGCTTTCTTT. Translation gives CASTPGGGEAFF.

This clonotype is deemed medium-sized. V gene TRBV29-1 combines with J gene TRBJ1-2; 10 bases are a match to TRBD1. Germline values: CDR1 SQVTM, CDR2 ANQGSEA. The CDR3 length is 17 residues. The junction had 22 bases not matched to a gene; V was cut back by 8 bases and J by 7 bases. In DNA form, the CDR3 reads TGCAGCACCCAACCCCAAGCCGGACAGGGGGGGCTCAGTGGCTACACCTTC. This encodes CSTQPQAGQGGLSGYTF. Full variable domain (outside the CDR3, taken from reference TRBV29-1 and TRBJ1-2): SAVISQKPSRDICQRGTSLTIQCQVDSQVTMMFWYRQQPGQSLTLIATANQGSEATYESGFVIDKFPISRPNLTFSTLTVSNMSPEDSSIYLCSTQPQAGQGGLSGYTFGSGTRLTVV.

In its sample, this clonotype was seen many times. CDR3 DNA sequence: TGCAGTGCCCAGTCCCCTACCGGGACTAGTACTGTTCTGCAGTTCTTC. Translation: CSAQSPTGTSTVLQFF. The chain joins TRBV20-1 to TRBJ2-1, with 8 bases fitting TRBD2. After removal of 6 bases from V and 12 bases from J, the junction contained 22 bases not matched to a gene. The CDR3 covers 16 residues. The germline gives CDR1 DFQATT, CDR2 SNEGSKA (reference sequence).

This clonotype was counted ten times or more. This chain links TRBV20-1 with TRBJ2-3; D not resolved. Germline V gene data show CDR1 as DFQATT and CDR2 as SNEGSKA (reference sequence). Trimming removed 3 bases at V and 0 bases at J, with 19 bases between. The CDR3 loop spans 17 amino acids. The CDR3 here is CSASSEYAMSSTDTQYF. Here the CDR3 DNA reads TGCAGTGCTAGCTCCGAGTATGCAATGTCTAGCACAGATACGCAGTATTTT.